This paragraph reports one TCR beta chain. The antigen is unknown. The use of a sample-barcoded 5' primer and a J-beta primer mix characterized a second PCR of roughly 6 to 11 cycles. One entry per CDR3 protein, called by TCRdb with MiXCR from the 5' RACE reads. The data contain some 850,000 distinct CDR3 sequences, roughly 25% of them singletons. The data originate from a study of blood T cells in healthy people across ages. The germline V gene encodes CDR1 SGHAT and CDR2 FQNNGV. Germline trimming cut 5 bases from V and 4 bases from J; bases unmatched to any gene: 13. The CDR3 runs to 17 residues. Caucasian, healthy and from Russia, the donors were aged between about 6 and 90. Study findings and constraints: Changes in expanded clonotypes were possibly confounded, as the CMV status of donors was unknown. Getting older went along with TCR beta diversity per million T cells dropping roughly linearly.

The same sample was also studied in work on T cells of mothers and their children. From that paper: Slightly higher, non-significant overlap characterized related mother-child pairs relative to unrelated pairs.

The gene calls are TRBV11-2 and TRBJ2-4; TRBD2 aligns across 8 bases. The origin of this receptor is a boy between 10 and 17 years old in good health. The sequenced sample consisted of blood. CDR3 protein: CASSPYSRGLVKNIQYF. Here the CDR3 DNA reads TGTGCCAGCAGCCCCTATTCCAGGGGACTAGTAAAAAACATTCAGTACTTC.